A selection of T cell receptor beta chains follows, all from one sample in a study of T cell responses to AZD1222 COVID-19 vaccine. This table comes from immunoSEQ multiplex PCR, and its TCRdb copy is limited to in-frame clones, with some not included. This sample has fewer than 130,000 clones; 80% to 95% occur once, and the top ten carry 2% to 2.5%. Sample: peripheral blood, taken 28 days after the second AZD1222 dose. The receptors were sampled from an adult who received the AZD1222 COVID-19 vaccine. Each CDR3 is given with its conserved first and last residue. The D gene is left open where the match is weak. The size of a clone is reported for some rows only, either as once, few or many, or as a class for expanded clones.

j_call | clone_size | d_call | v_call | cdr3_nt | cdr3_aa
TRBJ1-1 | NA | TRBD1 | TRBV29-1 | TGCAGCGTTGTCGGGACAGGGGGCGCGGGGAACACTGAAGCTTTCTTT | CSVVGTGGAGNTEAFF
TRBJ2-3 | NA | TRBD1 | TRBV5-4 | TGTGCCAGCAGCTCACAGGGGGCCGGCACAGATACGCAGTATTTT | CASSSQGAGTDTQYF
TRBJ1-5 | NA | NA | TRBV19 | TGTGCCAGTAGTATATACCTCCGATATAGCAATCAGCCCCAGCATTTT | CASSIYLRYSNQPQHF
TRBJ2-7 | NA | NA | TRBV5-1 | TGCGCCAGCAGCCCGGACTGGGCCTACGAGCAGTACTTC | CASSPDWAYEQYF
TRBJ1-5 | NA | NA | TRBV10-3 | TGTGCCATCAGTGAGTCGGTAGGGGGTAATCAGCCCCAGCATTTT | CAISESVGGNQPQHF
TRBJ1-2 | NA | TRBD1 | TRBV9 | TGTGCCAGCAGCGTAGGGGGACAGGGGGCGCCCAACTATGGCTACACCTTC | CASSVGGQGAPNYGYTF
TRBJ1-5 | NA | NA | TRBV7-9 | TGTGCCAGCAGCCTAGGACAGCTTTCCAATCAGCCCCAGCATTTT | CASSLGQLSNQPQHF
TRBJ1-3 | NA | NA | TRBV11-2 | TGTGCCAGCAGCCCAACATTAGGACGCTACTCTGGAAACACCATATATTTT | CASSPTLGRYSGNTIYF
TRBJ1-4 | NA | NA | TRBV7-9 | TGTGCCAGCAGCTTAGATGCAGTTGAAAAACTGTTTTTT | CASSLDAVEKLFF
TRBJ1-2 | NA | TRBD1 | TRBV29-1 | TGCAGCGCCGGACAGGCCCTCTATGGCTACACCTTC | CSAGQALYGYTF
TRBJ2-1 | NA | TRBD2 | TRBV4-1 | TGCGCCAGCAGCGTCGTAGCGGGGGGGCGATCCTACAATGAGCAGTTCTTC | CASSVVAGGRSYNEQFF
TRBJ2-7 | NA | NA | TRBV5-1 | TGCGCCAGCAGCTCCGGATCCTACGGCTACGAGCAGTACTTC | CASSSGSYGYEQYF
TRBJ2-7 | NA | TRBD1 | TRBV3-1/TRBV3-2 | TGTGCCAGCAGCCTCGTCAGAACAGGGGGCGAGCAGTACTTC | CASSLVRTGGEQYF
TRBJ1-1 | NA | NA | TRBV5-1 | TGCGCCAGCAGCTTGGGACAGGTCCTTGAAGCTTTCTTT | CASSLGQVLEAFF
TRBJ1-6 | NA | NA | TRBV6-4 | TGTGCCAGCAGTGCTGAGGATAATTCACCCCTCCACTTT | CASSAEDNSPLHF
TRBJ1-2 | NA | NA | TRBV29-1 | TGCAGCGTTGTGGGTCCGCAGGATAACTATGGCTACACCTTC | CSVVGPQDNYGYTF
TRBJ2-7 | NA | TRBD1 | TRBV7-3 | TGTGCCAGCAGCTTCCCGACAGGGGGAGGTTCCTACGAGCAGTACTTC | CASSFPTGGGSYEQYF
TRBJ1-2 | NA | NA | TRBV27 | TGTGCCAGCTCCTATCTGGGAGACTATGGCTACACCTTC | CASSYLGDYGYTF
TRBJ1-1 | NA | NA | TRBV3-1/TRBV3-2 | TGTGCCAGCAGCCAAGGAACAGGGCAGACTGAAGCTTTCTTT | CASSQGTGQTEAFF
TRBJ1-4 | NA | TRBD1 | TRBV6-6 | TGTGCCAGCAGTCCAGGGGGTGAAAAACTGTTTTTT | CASSPGGEKLFF
TRBJ2-7 | NA | TRBD2 | TRBV29-1 | TGCAGCGTTGAGTATGGCGGGGGGGTTATCGAGCAGTACTTC | CSVEYGGGVIEQYF
TRBJ1-1 | NA | NA | TRBV6-5 | TGTGCCAGCAGGAGGGGAGAAGAAGCTTTCTTT | CASRRGEEAFF
TRBJ2-7 | NA | TRBD2 | TRBV2 | TGTGCCAGCAGTGGGGAGCGGGGGGGCCTCAAGCAGTACTTC | CASSGERGGLKQYF
TRBJ1-2 | NA | NA | TRBV19 | TGTGCCAGTAGTATCACCGGGGGCTATTCATACGGCTATGGCTACACCTTC | CASSITGGYSYGYGYTF
TRBJ2-2 | few | NA | TRBV3-1/TRBV3-2 | TGTGCCAGCAGCCAATTTTTCAGCCCCAAAAACACCGGGGAGCTGTTTTTT | CASSQFFSPKNTGELFF
TRBJ2-2 | NA | NA | TRBV15 | TGTGCCACCAGCCAAGAAAGGCACAGAAACACCGGGGAGCTGTTTTTT | CATSQERHRNTGELFF
TRBJ2-3 | few | TRBD1 | TRBV7-6 | TGTGCCAGCAGTTTTCGACAGGGCAACACAGATACGCAGTATTTT | CASSFRQGNTDTQYF
TRBJ1-4 | NA | TRBD1 | TRBV10-3 | TGTGCCATCAGTGAGAGGGACAGGGGGAATGAAAAACTGTTTTTT | CAISERDRGNEKLFF
TRBJ2-5 | NA | NA | TRBV29-1 | TGCAGCGTTGAACAAGAGACCCAGTACTTC | CSVEQETQYF
TRBJ1-5 | once | NA | TRBV11-2 | TGTGCCAGCAGCTTAGAAAACTTCCAGCCCCAGCATTTT | CASSLENFQPQHF
TRBJ1-4 | NA | NA | TRBV7-2 | TGTGCCAGCAGCCAAGAGGGAGGGGAAGGAGAAAAACTGTTTTTT | CASSQEGGEGEKLFF
TRBJ1-1 | NA | NA | TRBV15 | TGTGCCACCAGCAGAGATATCGGGCAGAACACTGAAGCTTTCTTT | CATSRDIGQNTEAFF
TRBJ1-2 | once | NA | TRBV29-1 | TGCAGCGTTGAGACGGGGTTTGGCTATGGCTACACCTTC | CSVETGFGYGYTF
TRBJ2-7 | NA | NA | TRBV5-1 | TGCGCCAGCAGCGGCAGGGGTGGCGAGCAGTACTTC | CASSGRGGEQYF
TRBJ2-7 | NA | TRBD1 | TRBV11-2 | TGTGCCAGCAGCTCCCCGGGACAGGGATACGAGCAGTACTTC | CASSSPGQGYEQYF
TRBJ1-4 | NA | TRBD1 | TRBV7-8 | TGTGCCAGCAGCCCCCGGACAGGGGTGGAAAGACTGTTTTTT | CASSPRTGVERLFF
TRBJ2-7 | NA | NA | TRBV3-1/TRBV3-2 | TGTGCCAGCAGCGACTCCGGGGCGGAATACGAGCAGTACTTC | CASSDSGAEYEQYF